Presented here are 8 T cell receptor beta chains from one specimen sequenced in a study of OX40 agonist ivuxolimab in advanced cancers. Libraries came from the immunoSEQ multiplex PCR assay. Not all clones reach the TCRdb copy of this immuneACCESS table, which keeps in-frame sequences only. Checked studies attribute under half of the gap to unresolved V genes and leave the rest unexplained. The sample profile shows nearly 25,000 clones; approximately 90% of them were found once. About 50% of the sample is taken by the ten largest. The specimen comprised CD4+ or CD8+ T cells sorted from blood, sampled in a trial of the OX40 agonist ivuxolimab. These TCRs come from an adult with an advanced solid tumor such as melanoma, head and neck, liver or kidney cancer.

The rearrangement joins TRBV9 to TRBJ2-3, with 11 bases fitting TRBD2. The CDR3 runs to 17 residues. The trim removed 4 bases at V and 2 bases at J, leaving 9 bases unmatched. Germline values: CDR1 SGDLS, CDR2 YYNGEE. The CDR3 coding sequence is TGTGCCAGCAGCCCACTAGCGGGAGATTTCCTCACAGATACGCAGTATTTT. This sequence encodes CASSPLAGDFLTDTQYF.

CDR3 sequence (DNA): TGTGCCAGCAGCTTAAGTGAGGGGTGGGAGCAGTTCTTC. Its protein is CASSLSEGWEQFF. The chain combines TRBV7-2 with TRBJ2-1; the D call may be TRBD1 or TRBD2 (5 bases each). The CDR3 runs 13 residues. V lost 2 bases to trimming and J lost 10 bases, with 12 bases between them. Germline-derived CDR1 and CDR2 are SGHTA and FQGNSA. Filled out from reference TRBV7-2 and TRBJ2-1, the complete variable domain reads GAGVSQSPSNKVTEKGKDVELRCDPISGHTALYWYRQSLGQGLEFLIYFQGNSAPDKSGLPSDRFSAERTGGSVSTLTIQRTQQEDSAVYLCASSLSEGWEQFFGPGTRLTVL.

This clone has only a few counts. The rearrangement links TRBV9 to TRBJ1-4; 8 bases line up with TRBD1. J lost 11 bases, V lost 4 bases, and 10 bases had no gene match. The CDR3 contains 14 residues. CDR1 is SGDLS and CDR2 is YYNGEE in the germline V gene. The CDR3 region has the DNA TGTGCCAGCAGCCCCGGGACAGGTGGAAGCAAACTGTTTTTT. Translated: CASSPGTGGSKLFF.

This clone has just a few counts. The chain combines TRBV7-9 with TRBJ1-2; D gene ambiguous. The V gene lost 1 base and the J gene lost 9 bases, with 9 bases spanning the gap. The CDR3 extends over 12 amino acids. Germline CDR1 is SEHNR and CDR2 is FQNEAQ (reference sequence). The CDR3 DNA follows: TGTGCCAGCAGCTTAGAATCAGGAAGCTACACCTTC. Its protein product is CASSLESGSYTF.

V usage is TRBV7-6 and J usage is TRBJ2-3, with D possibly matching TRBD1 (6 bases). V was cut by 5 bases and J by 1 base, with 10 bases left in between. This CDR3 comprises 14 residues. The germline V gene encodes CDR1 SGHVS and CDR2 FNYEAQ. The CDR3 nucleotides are TGTGCCAGCAGCAGCGCAGGGGGCACAGATACGCAGTATTTT. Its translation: CASSSAGGTDTQYF.

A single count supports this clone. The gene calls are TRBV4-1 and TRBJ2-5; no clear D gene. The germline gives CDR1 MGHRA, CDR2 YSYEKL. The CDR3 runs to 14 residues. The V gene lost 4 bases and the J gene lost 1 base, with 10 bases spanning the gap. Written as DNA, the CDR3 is TGCGCCAGCAGCCGAGTCAGGCTCCAAGAGACCCAGTACTTC. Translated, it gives CASSRVRLQETQYF.

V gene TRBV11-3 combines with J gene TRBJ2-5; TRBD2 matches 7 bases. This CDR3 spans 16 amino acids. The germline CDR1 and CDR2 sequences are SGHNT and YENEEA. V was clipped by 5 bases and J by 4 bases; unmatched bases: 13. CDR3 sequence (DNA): TGTGCCAGCAGCACAACAAAGAGGGTAGCGGGAGAGACCCAGTACTTC. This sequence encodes CASSTTKRVAGETQYF. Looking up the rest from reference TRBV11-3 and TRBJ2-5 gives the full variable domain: EAGVVQSPRYKIIEKKQPVAFWCNPISGHNTLYWYLQNLGQGPELLIRYENEEAVDDSQLPKDRFSAERLKGVDSTLKIQPAELGDSAVYLCASSTTKRVAGETQYFGPGTRLLVL.

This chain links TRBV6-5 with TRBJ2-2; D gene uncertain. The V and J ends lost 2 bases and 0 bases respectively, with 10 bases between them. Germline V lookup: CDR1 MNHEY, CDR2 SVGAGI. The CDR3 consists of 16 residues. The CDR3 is CASSYPSPANTGELFF. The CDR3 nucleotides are TGTGCCAGCAGTTACCCCAGTCCCGCGAACACCGGGGAGCTGTTTTTT.